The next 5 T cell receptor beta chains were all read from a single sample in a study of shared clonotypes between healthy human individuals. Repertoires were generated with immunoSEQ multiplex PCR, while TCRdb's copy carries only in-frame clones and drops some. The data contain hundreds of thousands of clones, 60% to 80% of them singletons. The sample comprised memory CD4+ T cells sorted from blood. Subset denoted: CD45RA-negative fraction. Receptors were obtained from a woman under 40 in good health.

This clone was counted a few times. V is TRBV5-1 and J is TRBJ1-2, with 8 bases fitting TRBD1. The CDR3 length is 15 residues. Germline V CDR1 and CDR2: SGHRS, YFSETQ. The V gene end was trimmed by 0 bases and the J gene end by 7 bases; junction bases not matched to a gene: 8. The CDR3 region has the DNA TGCGCCAGCAGCTTGGGACCAAGACAGGGGCCTGGCTACACCTTC. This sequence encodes CASSLGPRQGPGYTF.

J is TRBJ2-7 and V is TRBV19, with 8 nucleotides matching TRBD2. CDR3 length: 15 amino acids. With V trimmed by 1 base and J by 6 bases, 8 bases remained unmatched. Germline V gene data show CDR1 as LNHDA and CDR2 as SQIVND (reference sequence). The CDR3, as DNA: TGTGCCAGTAGTATAGTTGACGGCGGGGGGATCGAGCAGTACTTC. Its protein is CASSIVDGGGIEQYF.

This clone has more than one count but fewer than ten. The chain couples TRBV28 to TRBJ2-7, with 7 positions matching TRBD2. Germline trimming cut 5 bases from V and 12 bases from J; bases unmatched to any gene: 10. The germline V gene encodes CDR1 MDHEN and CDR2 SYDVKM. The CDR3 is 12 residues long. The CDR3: CASSLGGGALYF. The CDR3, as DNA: TGTGCCAGCAGTCTTGGGGGGGGTGCACTGTACTTC.

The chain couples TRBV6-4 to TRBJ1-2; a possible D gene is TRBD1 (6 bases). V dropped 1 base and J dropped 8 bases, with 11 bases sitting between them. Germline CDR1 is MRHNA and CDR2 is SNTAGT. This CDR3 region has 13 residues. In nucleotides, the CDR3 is TGTGCCAGCAGTGACTTAACAGGGAGAGGCTACACCTTC. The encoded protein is CASSDLTGRGYTF.

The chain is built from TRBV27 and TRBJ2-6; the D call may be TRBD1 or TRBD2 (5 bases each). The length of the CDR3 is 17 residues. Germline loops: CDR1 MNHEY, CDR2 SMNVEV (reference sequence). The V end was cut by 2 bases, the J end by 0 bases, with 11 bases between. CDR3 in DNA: TGTGCCAGCAGTTTAGGGGACGGATACTCTGGGGCCAACGTCCTGACTTTC. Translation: CASSLGDGYSGANVLTF.